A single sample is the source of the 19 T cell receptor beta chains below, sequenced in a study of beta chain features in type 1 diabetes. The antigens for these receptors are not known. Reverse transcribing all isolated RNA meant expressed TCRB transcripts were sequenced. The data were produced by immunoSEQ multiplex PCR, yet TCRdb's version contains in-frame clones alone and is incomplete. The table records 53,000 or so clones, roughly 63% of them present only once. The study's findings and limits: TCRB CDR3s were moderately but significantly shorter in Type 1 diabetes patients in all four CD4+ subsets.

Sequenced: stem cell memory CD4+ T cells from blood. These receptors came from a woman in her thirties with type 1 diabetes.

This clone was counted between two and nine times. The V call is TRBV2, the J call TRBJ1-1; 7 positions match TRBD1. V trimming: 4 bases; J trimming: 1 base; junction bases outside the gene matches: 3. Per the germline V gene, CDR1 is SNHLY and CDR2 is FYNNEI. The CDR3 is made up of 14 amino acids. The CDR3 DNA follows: TGTGCCAGCAGTGGGGGACAGCGGAACACTGAAGCTTTCTTT. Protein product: CASSGGQRNTEAFF.

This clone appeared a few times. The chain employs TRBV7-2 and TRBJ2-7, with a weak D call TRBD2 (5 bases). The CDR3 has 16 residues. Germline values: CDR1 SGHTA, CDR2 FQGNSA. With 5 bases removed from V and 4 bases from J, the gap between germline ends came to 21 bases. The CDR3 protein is CASSPASTRRGYEQYF. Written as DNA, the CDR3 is TGTGCCAGCAGCCCTGCTAGCACCAGGAGAGGTTACGAGCAGTACTTC. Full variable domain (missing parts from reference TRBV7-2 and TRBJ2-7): GAGVSQSPSNKVTEKGKDVELRCDPISGHTALYWYRQSLGQGLEFLIYFQGNSAPDKSGLPSDRFSAERTGGSVSTLTIQRTQQEDSAVYLCASSPASTRRGYEQYFGPGTRLTVT.

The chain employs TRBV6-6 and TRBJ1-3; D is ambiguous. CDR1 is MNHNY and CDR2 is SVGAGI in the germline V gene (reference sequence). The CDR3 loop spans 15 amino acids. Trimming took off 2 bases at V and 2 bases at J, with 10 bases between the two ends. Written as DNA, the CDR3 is TGTGCCAGCAGTTACCGGGGAAACCCTGGAAACACCATATATTTT. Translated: CASSYRGNPGNTIYF.

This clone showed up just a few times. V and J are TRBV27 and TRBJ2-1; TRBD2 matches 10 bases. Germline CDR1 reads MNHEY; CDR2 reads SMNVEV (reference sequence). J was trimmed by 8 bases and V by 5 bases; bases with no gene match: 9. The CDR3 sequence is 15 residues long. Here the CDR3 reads CASSPSGRAMYEQFF. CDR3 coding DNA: TGTGCCAGCAGTCCCAGCGGGAGGGCCATGTATGAGCAGTTCTTC.

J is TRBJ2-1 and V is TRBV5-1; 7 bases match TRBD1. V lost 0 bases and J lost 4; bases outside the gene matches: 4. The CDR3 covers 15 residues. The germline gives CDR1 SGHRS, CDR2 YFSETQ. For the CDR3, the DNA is TGCGCCAGCAGCTTGGTGACAGGGCCTTACAATGAGCAGTTCTTC. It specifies CASSLVTGPYNEQFF. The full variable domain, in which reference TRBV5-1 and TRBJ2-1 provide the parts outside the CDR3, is KAGVTQTPRYLIKTRGQQVTLSCSPISGHRSVSWYQQTPGQGLQFLFEYFSETQRNKGNFPGRFSGRQFSNSRSEMNVSTLELGDSALYLCASSLVTGPYNEQFFGPGTRLTVL.

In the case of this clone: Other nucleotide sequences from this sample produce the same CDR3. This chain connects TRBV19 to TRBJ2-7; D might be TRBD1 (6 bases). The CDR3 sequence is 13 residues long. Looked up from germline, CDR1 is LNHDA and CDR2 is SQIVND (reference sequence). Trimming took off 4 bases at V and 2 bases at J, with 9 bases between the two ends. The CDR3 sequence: CASSTQGPYEQYF. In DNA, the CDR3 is TGTGCCAGTAGTACCCAGGGGCCCTACGAGCAGTACTTC.

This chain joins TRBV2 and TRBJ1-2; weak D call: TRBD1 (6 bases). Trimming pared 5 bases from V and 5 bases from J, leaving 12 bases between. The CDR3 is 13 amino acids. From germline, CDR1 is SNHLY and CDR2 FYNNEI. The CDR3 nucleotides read TGTGCCAGCAGTTCAACAGGGATATATGGCTACACCTTC. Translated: CASSSTGIYGYTF.

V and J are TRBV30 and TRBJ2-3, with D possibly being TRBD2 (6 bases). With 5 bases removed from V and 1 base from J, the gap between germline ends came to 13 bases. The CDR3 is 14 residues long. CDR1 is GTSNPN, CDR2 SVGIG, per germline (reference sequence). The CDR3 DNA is TGTGCCTGGGTCGCGGGGAGTGGCACAGATACGCAGTATTTT. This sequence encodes CAWVAGSGTDTQYF.

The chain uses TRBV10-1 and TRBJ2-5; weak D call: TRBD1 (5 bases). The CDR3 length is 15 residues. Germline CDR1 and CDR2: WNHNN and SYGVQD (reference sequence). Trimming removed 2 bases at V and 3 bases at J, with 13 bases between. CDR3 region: CASSEIGAGKETQYF. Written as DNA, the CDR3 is TGCGCCAGCAGTGAGATAGGGGCCGGAAAAGAGACCCAGTACTTC.

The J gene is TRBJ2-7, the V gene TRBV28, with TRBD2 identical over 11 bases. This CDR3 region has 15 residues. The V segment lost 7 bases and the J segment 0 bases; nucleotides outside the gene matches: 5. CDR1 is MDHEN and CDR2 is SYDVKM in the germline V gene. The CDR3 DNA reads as TGTGCCAGCAATAAACTAGCGGGAGTCTCCTACGAGCAGTACTTC. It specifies CASNKLAGVSYEQYF.

The CDR3 DNA reads as TGTGCCAGCAGCAGGGGATTGATACATCAAAAGCAGTTCTTC. Translation gives CASSRGLIHQKQFF. This rearrangement joins TRBV25-1 to TRBJ2-1; tentatively, D is TRBD1 (6 bases). The V gene lost 6 bases and the J gene lost 11 bases, with 20 bases spanning the gap. CDR3 length: 14 amino acids. Looked up from germline, CDR1 is MGHDK and CDR2 is SYGVNS.

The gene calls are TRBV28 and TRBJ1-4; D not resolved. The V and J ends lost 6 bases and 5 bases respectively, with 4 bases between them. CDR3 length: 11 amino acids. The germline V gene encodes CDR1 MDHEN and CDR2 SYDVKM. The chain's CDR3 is CASSLNEKLFF. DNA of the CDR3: TGTGCCAGCAGCCTAAATGAAAAACTGTTTTTT.

DNA for the CDR3: TGTGCCAGCACCCCCTTGGGGGCCCTGGATACGCAGTATTTT. Encoded protein: CASTPLGALDTQYF. The chain uses TRBV25-1 and TRBJ2-3, with D possibly matching TRBD1 (6 bases). The V gene's germline CDR1 is MGHDK and CDR2 SYGVNS. The CDR3 has 14 residues. V lost 7 bases, J lost 6 bases, and 17 bases lay in between.

This CDR3 reads CASSLASWTYEQYF. CDR3 sequence (DNA): TGTGCCAGCAGCTTAGCTAGCTGGACCTACGAGCAGTACTTC. The rearrangement uses TRBV7-2 and TRBJ2-7, with D unclear. The V gene lost 0 bases and the J gene lost 2 bases, with 8 bases spanning the gap. Germline-derived CDR1 and CDR2 are SGHTA and FQGNSA. The CDR3 extends over 14 amino acids. Supplemented by reference TRBV7-2 and TRBJ2-7, the full variable domain reads GAGVSQSPSNKVTEKGKDVELRCDPISGHTALYWYRQSLGQGLEFLIYFQGNSAPDKSGLPSDRFSAERTGGSVSTLTIQRTQQEDSAVYLCASSLASWTYEQYFGPGTRLTVT.

The CDR3 DNA is TGTGCCATCAGCCCGACGGACTACCAAGAGACCCAGTACTTC. The encoded protein is CAISPTDYQETQYF. The chain couples TRBV10-3 to TRBJ2-5; perhaps TRBD2 as D (5 bases). Between the trimmed V and J ends, which lost 6 bases and 0 bases, there was a span of 11 bases. CDR1 is ENHRY and CDR2 is SYGVKD in the germline V gene. The length of the CDR3 is 14 residues.

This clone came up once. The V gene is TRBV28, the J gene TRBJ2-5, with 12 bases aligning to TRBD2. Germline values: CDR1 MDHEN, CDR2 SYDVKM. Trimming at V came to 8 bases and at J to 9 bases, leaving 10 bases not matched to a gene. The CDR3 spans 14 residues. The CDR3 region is CASSELAGGGAQYF. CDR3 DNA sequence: TGTGCCAGCTCCGAACTAGCGGGAGGTGGAGCCCAGTACTTC.

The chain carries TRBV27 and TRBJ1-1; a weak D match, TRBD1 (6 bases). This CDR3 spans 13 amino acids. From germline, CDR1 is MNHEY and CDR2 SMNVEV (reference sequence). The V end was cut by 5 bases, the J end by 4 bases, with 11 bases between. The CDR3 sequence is CASSGRGPTEAFF. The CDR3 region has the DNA TGTGCCAGCAGTGGCAGGGGTCCCACTGAAGCTTTCTTT.

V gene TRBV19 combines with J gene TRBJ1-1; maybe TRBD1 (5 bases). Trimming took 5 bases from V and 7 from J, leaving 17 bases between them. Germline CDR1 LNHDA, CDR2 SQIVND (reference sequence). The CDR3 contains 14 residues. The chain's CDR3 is CASSWYWGDVEAFF. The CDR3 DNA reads TGTGCCAGTAGTTGGTATTGGGGGGATGTTGAAGCTTTCTTT.

CDR3 amino acids: CASSEALRGLYEQYF. As DNA, the CDR3 is TGTGCCAGCAGTGAAGCGCTTCGGGGTCTTTACGAGCAGTACTTC. V is TRBV6-1 and J is TRBJ2-7, with D maybe TRBD2 (5 bases). Germline V gene sequence: CDR1 MNHNS, CDR2 SASEGT. The CDR3 consists of 15 residues. V lost 0 bases and J lost 4, with 13 bases in between.